What follows are 14 T cell receptor beta chains derived from one specimen sequenced in a study of T cells in localized non-small cell lung cancer. Using immunoSEQ multiplex PCR, the repertoire was profiled, and TCRdb retains in-frame clones only, with some absent. The sample consists of roughly 34,000 clones, about nine tenths of them appearing once. Source: peripheral blood mononuclear cells, taken before any cancer treatment. The source of these receptors is a man between 40 and 70 years old with stage III lung adenocarcinoma.

V gene TRBV5-4 combines with J gene TRBJ2-7; 10 nucleotides match TRBD1. V was pared by 4 bases and J by 2 bases, with 3 bases of the junction left unmatched. This CDR3 region has 14 residues. Germline assignment: CDR1 SGHNT and CDR2 YYREEE (reference sequence). The CDR3 nucleotides read TGTGCCAGCAGCCCCGGGACAGGGGCCTACGAGCAGTACTTC. This gives the protein CASSPGTGAYEQYF. The full variable domain, its missing parts supplied by reference TRBV5-4 and TRBJ2-7, is ETGVTQSPTHLIKTRGQQVTLRCSSQSGHNTVSWYQQALGQGPQFIFQYYREEENGRGNFPPRFSGLQFPNYSSELNVNALELDDSALYLCASSPGTGAYEQYFGPGTRLTVT.

The count of this clone is one. The gene calls are TRBV28 and TRBJ1-1; D remains unclear. Germline CDR1 and CDR2: MDHEN and SYDVKM. The CDR3 is made up of 15 amino acids. The V end lost 4 bases, the J end lost 1 base, and 13 bases lay between the germline ends. The chain's CDR3 is CASSSATPGNTEAFF. CDR3 in DNA: TGTGCCAGCAGTTCAGCAACTCCGGGGAACACTGAAGCTTTCTTT.

CDR3 DNA sequence: TGTGCCAGCAGCCCGTACAATGAGCAGTTCTTC. Translation gives CASSPYNEQFF. The V gene is TRBV5-8, the J gene TRBJ2-1; D call uncertain. V dropped 4 bases and J dropped 4 bases, with 3 bases sitting between them. CDR3 length: 11 residues. Germline-derived CDR1 and CDR2 are SGHTS and YDEGEE. The full variable domain, rest sourced from reference TRBV5-8 and TRBJ2-1, is EAGVTQSPTHLIKTRGQQATLRCSPISGHTSVYWYQQALGLGLQFLLWYDEGEERNRGNFPPRFSGRQFPNYSSELNVNALELEDSALYLCASSPYNEQFFGPGTRLTVL.

The CDR3 loop reads CASSQDPSEGDTQYF. The DNA for the CDR3 is TGTGCCAGCAGCCAAGACCCCTCAGAGGGAGATACGCAGTATTTT. This chain uses TRBV4-2 with TRBJ2-3, with D possibly being TRBD2 (5 bases). In germline, CDR1 is LGHNA, CDR2 YNFKEQ. The CDR3 extends over 15 amino acids. With 0 bases removed from V and 5 bases from J, the gap between germline ends came to 12 bases.

The V call is TRBV30, the J call TRBJ1-5, with D uncertain. With 2 bases removed from V and 3 bases from J, the gap between germline ends came to 5 bases. The CDR3 length is 12 residues. CDR1 is GTSNPN and CDR2 is SVGIG in the germline V gene (reference sequence). For the CDR3, the DNA is TGTGCCTGGAGTCTAACCAATCAGCCCCAGCATTTT. It is translated as CAWSLTNQPQHF.

The chain uses TRBV7-9 and TRBJ1-1, with D possibly TRBD1 on 6 matching bases. The V and J ends lost 5 bases and 1 base respectively, with 17 bases between them. This CDR3 comprises 16 residues. Per germline, CDR1 SEHNR and CDR2 FQNEAQ (reference sequence). The CDR3 bases are TGTGCCAGCAGCCCCCGTCTGGACAGCCGGAACACTGAAGCTTTCTTT. Residues: CASSPRLDSRNTEAFF.

The chain combines TRBV2 with TRBJ1-1, with D perhaps matching TRBD1 (5 bases). The germline V gene has CDR1 SNHLY and CDR2 FYNNEI. V lost 8 bases and J 5 bases, leaving 18 bases between the germline ends. This CDR3 has 14 residues. The CDR3 DNA is TGTGCCAGCGAGAAGAGGGCTGGGGGGACTGAAGCTTTCTTT. Its protein product is CASEKRAGGTEAFF.

This clone rates as medium-sized (0.01 to 0.1%). The rearrangement uses TRBV5-1 and TRBJ2-3, with 7 bases fitting TRBD2. CDR3 length: 15 amino acids. CDR1 is SGHRS, CDR2 YFSETQ, per germline. J lost 4 bases, V lost 0 bases, and 5 bases had no gene match. CDR3 sequence reads: CASSLGGLPADTQYF. The CDR3 DNA reads TGCGCCAGCAGCTTGGGGGGACTACCCGCAGATACGCAGTATTTT.

This clone was detected only once. The chain is built from TRBV28 and TRBJ2-3; 9 nucleotides match TRBD1. J lost 3 bases, V lost 5 bases, and 9 bases had no gene match. CDR1 and CDR2 from the germline V gene are MDHEN and SYDVKM. This CDR3 is 16 amino acids long. CDR3 sequence: CASSQPGQGFTDTQYF. The CDR3 DNA sequence: TGTGCCAGCAGTCAACCGGGACAGGGATTTACAGATACGCAGTATTTT.

The chain combines TRBV28 with TRBJ1-1; unclear D gene. This CDR3 has 15 residues. From germline, CDR1 is MDHEN and CDR2 SYDVKM. V was cut by 6 bases and J by 5 bases, with 19 bases left in between. The CDR3 is CASSLRRILRTEAFF. Here the CDR3 DNA reads TGTGCCAGCAGCTTAAGGCGGATCCTTCGAACTGAAGCTTTCTTT. Complete variable domain (other parts from reference TRBV28 and TRBJ1-1): DVKVTQSSRYLVKRTGEKVFLECVQDMDHENMFWYRQDPGLGLRLIYFSYDVKMKEKGDIPEGYSVSREKKERFSLILESASTNQTSMYLCASSLRRILRTEAFFGQGTRLTVV.

V gene TRBV4-2 combines with J gene TRBJ2-7; D gene unclear. Germline loops: CDR1 LGHNA, CDR2 YNFKEQ. The CDR3 is made up of 13 amino acids. V was trimmed by 4 bases and J by 0 bases, leaving 7 bases between them. Written as DNA, the CDR3 is TGTGCCAGCAGCCGAGAGAGCTCCTACGAGCAGTACTTC. Translated, it gives CASSRESSYEQYF.

V usage is TRBV18 and J usage is TRBJ1-1, with D tentatively TRBD1 (6 bases). This CDR3 is 15 amino acids long. Germline V CDR1 and CDR2: KGHSH, LQKENI. V lost 4 bases to trimming and J lost 2 bases, with 14 bases between them. The CDR3 spells CASSLEQTGNTEAFF. The CDR3 nucleotides read TGTGCCAGCTCACTAGAGCAGACAGGCAACACTGAAGCTTTCTTT. The complete variable domain, with remaining parts taken from reference TRBV18 and TRBJ1-1, reads NAGVMQNPRHLVRRRGQEARLRCSPMKGHSHVYWYRQLPEEGLKFMVYLQKENIIDESGMPKERFSAEFPKEGPSILRIQQVVRGDSAAYFCASSLEQTGNTEAFFGQGTRLTVV.

The chain joins TRBV5-1 to TRBJ2-2, with D possibly being TRBD1 (8 bases). CDR3 size: 18 residues. Germline-derived CDR1 and CDR2 are SGHRS and YFSETQ. V lost 4 bases to trimming and J lost 4 bases, with 23 bases between them. The chain's CDR3 is CASSPLPNTGGVTGELFF. CDR3 DNA sequence: TGCGCCAGCAGCCCCCTACCTAACACAGGGGGGGTCACCGGGGAGCTGTTTTTT.

The chain carries TRBV7-2 and TRBJ2-5, with D possibly being TRBD1 (5 bases). The CDR3 loop spans 14 amino acids. Germline values: CDR1 SGHTA, CDR2 FQGNSA. Trimming cost V 4 bases and J 2 bases, with 11 bases left between them. The CDR3 sequence is CASSSKGPQETQYF. The CDR3, as DNA: TGTGCCAGCAGCTCAAAGGGGCCACAAGAGACCCAGTACTTC.